One and the same sample provided the 28 T cell receptor beta chains below, sequenced in a study of graft-versus-host responses after intestinal transplantation. Clones were read by immunoSEQ multiplex PCR, and TCRdb kept only the in-frame ones, dropping some. Found here are tens of thousands of clones, approximately 96% of them singletons; the top ten hold about 0.8%. The sequencing here drew on PBMCs, taken 16 days after intestinal transplant. Receptors were obtained from a human patient who received an intestinal transplant, so some T cells may come from the graft donor.

The chain employs TRBV5-5 and TRBJ2-7; TRBD1 matches at 7 bases. Germline V gene lookup returns CDR1 SGHKS and CDR2 YYEKEE (reference sequence). J was trimmed by 3 bases and V by 1 base; bases with no gene match: 1. The CDR3 covers 13 residues. The CDR3 nucleotides are TGTGCCAGCAGCTTGAACAGGGGCTACGAGCAGTACTTC. This translates into CASSLNRGYEQYF.

This clone was detected only a few times. V gene TRBV28 combines with J gene TRBJ1-5; TRBD1 might be the D (5 bases). Germline CDR1 is MDHEN and CDR2 is SYDVKM. The V end was cut by 5 bases, the J end by 5 bases, with 10 bases between. The CDR3 covers 13 residues. CDR3: CASSTGPDQPQHF. The CDR3 nucleotides read TGTGCCAGCAGTACAGGTCCCGATCAGCCCCAGCATTTT. Based on the CDR3 plus reference TRBV28 and TRBJ1-5, the full variable domain is DVKVTQSSRYLVKRTGEKVFLECVQDMDHENMFWYRQDPGLGLRLIYFSYDVKMKEKGDIPEGYSVSREKKERFSLILESASTNQTSMYLCASSTGPDQPQHFGDGTRLSIL.

This chain connects TRBV29-1 to TRBJ2-7, with D perhaps matching TRBD1 or TRBD2 (5 bases each). Between the trimmed V and J ends, which lost 1 base and 0 bases, there was a span of 10 bases. This CDR3 is built from 14 residues. Per germline, CDR1 SQVTM and CDR2 ANQGSEA. Written as DNA, the CDR3 is TGCAGCGTTGAAGGTCAGGGAGTCTCCTACGAGCAGTACTTC. Residues: CSVEGQGVSYEQYF.

This rearrangement joins TRBV1 to TRBJ2-3; no check of the table's D call, TRBD2, against the DNA was made. TRBV1 is an annotated pseudogene. This CDR3 contains 16 residues. The CDR3 is CTSSQGLAGDPDTQYF. CDR3 sequence (DNA): TGCACCAGCAGCCAAGGACTAGCGGGAGATCCAGATACGCAGTATTTT.

This chain links TRBV14 with TRBJ1-4, with a tentative D call TRBD1 (6 bases). This CDR3 has 15 residues. Germline lookup yields CDR1 SGHDN and CDR2 FVKESK. Trimming pared 3 bases from V and 3 bases from J, leaving 11 bases between. CDR3 amino acids: CASSQRQASNEKLFF. CDR3 DNA: TGTGCCAGCAGCCAGAGACAGGCTTCTAATGAAAAACTGTTTTTT.

As to this clone: The same CDR3 arises from other DNA sequences in this sample as well. The J gene is TRBJ2-1, the V gene TRBV5-1, with 7 nucleotides matching TRBD2. The V gene end was trimmed by 0 bases and the J gene end by 6 bases; junction bases not matched to a gene: 6. The CDR3 extends over 15 amino acids. CDR1 SGHRS and CDR2 YFSETQ come from the germline V gene. CDR3 sequence: CASSLATSAGNEQFF. The CDR3 nucleotides read TGCGCCAGCAGCTTGGCTACTAGCGCAGGCAATGAGCAGTTCTTC.

In the case of this clone: The junction does not match germline at one end; this may be a read error. The V call is TRBV6-5, the J call TRBJ1-1; unclear D gene. Germline CDR1 is MNHEY and CDR2 is SVGAGI. This CDR3 comprises 12 residues. CDR3 residues: CASGYLNTEAFF. CDR3 nucleotides: TGTGCCAGCGGTTATTTGAACACTGAAGCTTTCTTT.

V and J are TRBV5-6 and TRBJ1-2; 9 bases are shared with TRBD1. The V gene end was trimmed by 7 bases and the J gene end by 7 bases; junction bases not matched to a gene: 8. The V gene's germline CDR1 is SGHDT and CDR2 YYEEEE. The CDR3 contains 13 residues. The CDR3 DNA follows: TGTGCCAGCTCCTGGACAGGGGATCCTGGCTACACCTTC. Protein: CASSWTGDPGYTF.

The rearrangement uses TRBV19 and TRBJ2-7; 7 bases fit TRBD1. CDR3 size: 14 residues. V was clipped by 5 bases and J by 5 bases; unmatched bases: 9. CDR1 is LNHDA, CDR2 SQIVND, per germline (reference sequence). The CDR3 region is CASSPPGTDNEQYF. DNA of the CDR3: TGTGCCAGTAGTCCCCCCGGGACAGATAACGAGCAGTACTTC.

This sequence joins TRBV28 and TRBJ2-1, with a weak D call TRBD1 (6 bases). There are 14 residues in the CDR3. V lost 6 bases and J 6 bases, leaving 15 bases between the germline ends. Germline CDR1 and CDR2: MDHEN and SYDVKM. The CDR3 sequence: CASRLGLQGNEQFF. CDR3 sequence (DNA): TGTGCCAGCAGACTCGGCCTACAGGGCAATGAGCAGTTCTTC. The whole variable domain, remainder taken from reference TRBV28 and TRBJ2-1, is DVKVTQSSRYLVKRTGEKVFLECVQDMDHENMFWYRQDPGLGLRLIYFSYDVKMKEKGDIPEGYSVSREKKERFSLILESASTNQTSMYLCASRLGLQGNEQFFGPGTRLTVL.

This clone appeared once. This chain joins TRBV19 and TRBJ2-1; 9 nucleotides align to TRBD1. Losses at the gene ends were 6 bases for V and 4 bases for J; bases not matched to a gene: 7. This CDR3 has 15 residues. The V gene's germline CDR1 is LNHDA and CDR2 SQIVND (reference sequence). CDR3: CASSTGTGTYNEQFF. The DNA of the CDR3 is TGTGCCAGTAGCACCGGGACAGGGACTTACAATGAGCAGTTCTTC. Full variable domain (outside the CDR3, taken from reference TRBV19 and TRBJ2-1): DGGITQSPKYLFRKEGQNVTLSCEQNLNHDAMYWYRQDPGQGLRLIYYSQIVNDFQKGDIAEGYSVSREKKESFPLTVTSAQKNPTAFYLCASSTGTGTYNEQFFGPGTRLTVL.

In its sample, this clone was seen once. The chain recombines TRBV13 with TRBJ1-1; no firm D call. The germline V gene has CDR1 PRHDT and CDR2 FYEKMQ (reference sequence). CDR3 length: 13 residues. V gave up 2 bases and J gave up 1 base, with 5 bases separating them. The CDR3 DNA is TGTGCCAGCAGCTTAAGGAGGAACACTGAAGCTTTCTTT. Amino acid sequence: CASSLRRNTEAFF.

The chain links TRBV28 to TRBJ2-2; D is uncertain. Germline V gives CDR1 MDHEN, CDR2 SYDVKM. Trimming stripped 6 bases from V and 1 base from J, with 12 bases between. CDR3 size: 15 residues. CDR3 in amino acids: CASRPVLLNTGELFF. The CDR3 coding sequence is TGTGCCAGCAGGCCGGTCCTCTTGAACACCGGGGAGCTGTTTTTT.

Points on this clone: This sample also contains other DNA sequences that code for the same CDR3. The genes are TRBV28 and TRBJ2-7; no firm D call. The CDR3 covers 14 residues. CDR1 and CDR2 (germline): MDHEN, SYDVKM. V was cut by 6 bases and J by 3 bases, with 15 bases left in between. For the CDR3, the DNA is TGTGCCAGCAGGGCAGGTTTATCTTTCTACGAGCAGTACTTC. Translating gives CASRAGLSFYEQYF.

The chain uses TRBV28 and TRBJ1-2; D is perhaps TRBD1 (5 bases). V was clipped by 1 base and J by 5 bases, with 17 bases between them. Germline assignment: CDR1 MDHEN and CDR2 SYDVKM. CDR3 length equals 16 residues. The CDR3 reads CASSLFAGRGPYGYTF. CDR3 DNA sequence: TGTGCCAGCAGTTTATTTGCAGGGCGGGGCCCGTATGGCTACACCTTC.

This chain uses TRBV4-3 with TRBJ2-3, with D perhaps matching TRBD2 (6 bases). The CDR3 contains 18 residues. The germline gives CDR1 LGHNA, CDR2 YSLEER. The ends were cut back, 0 bases at V and 1 base at J, with 17 bases in the middle. CDR3 loop: CASSQDGVGGRGTDTQYF. CDR3 in DNA: TGCGCCAGCAGCCAAGATGGGGTTGGAGGGCGGGGCACAGATACGCAGTATTTT.

The chain links TRBV9 to TRBJ2-7; D gene uncertain. The CDR3 consists of 14 residues. The V gene lost 4 bases and the J gene lost 4 bases, with 15 bases spanning the gap. CDR1 and CDR2 (germline): SGDLS, YYNGEE. DNA of the CDR3: TGTGCCAGCAGCCCCCAAGGGCTCCAATACGAGCAGTACTTC. Its translation: CASSPQGLQYEQYF. Full variable domain (remainder filled in from reference TRBV9 and TRBJ2-7): DSGVTQTPKHLITATGQRVTLRCSPRSGDLSVYWYQQSLDQGLQFLIQYYNGEERAKGNILERFSAQQFPDLHSELNLSSLELGDSALYFCASSPQGLQYEQYFGPGTRLTVT.

The chain is built from TRBV7-9 and TRBJ2-3; 11 positions agree with TRBD2. Germline V CDR1 and CDR2: SEHNR, FQNEAQ (reference sequence). The CDR3 runs 15 residues. Trimming cost V 5 bases and J 4 bases; bases outside gene matches: 5. This CDR3 reads CASSPIAGGPDTQYF. In DNA form, the CDR3 reads TGTGCCAGCAGCCCCATAGCGGGAGGGCCAGATACGCAGTATTTT.

The rearrangement joins TRBV15 to TRBJ2-7; D is possibly TRBD2 (5 bases). CDR3 length: 14 amino acids. From germline, CDR1 is LNHNV and CDR2 YYDKDF (reference sequence). The V end lost 0 bases, the J end lost 3 bases, and 9 bases lay between the germline ends. In nucleotides, the CDR3 is TGTGCCACCAGCAGAGATCGGGCGGGCTACGAGCAGTACTTC. Residues: CATSRDRAGYEQYF.

This clone was detected once. The rearrangement links TRBV28 to TRBJ2-7, with 9 nucleotides matching TRBD1. V dropped 5 bases and J dropped 5; count of bases not matched to a gene: 4. Per the germline V gene, CDR1 is MDHEN and CDR2 is SYDVKM. CDR3 length: 13 amino acids. The CDR3 bases are TGTGCCAGCAGTCCCCGGGACAGGGACGAGCAGTACTTC. Translating gives CASSPRDRDEQYF.

The V and J genes are TRBV19 and TRBJ1-3; TRBD1 might be the D (6 bases). The CDR3 contains 14 residues. CDR1 and CDR2 (germline): LNHDA, SQIVND (reference sequence). V was shortened by 2 bases and J by 4 bases, with 9 bases between the two germline ends. The CDR3 nucleotides read TGTGCCAGTAGTATACAGGGGACCGGAAACACCATATATTTT. It is translated as CASSIQGTGNTIYF.

Remarks on this clone: The junction shows a germline mismatch at one end, possibly a read error. Here the CDR3 reads CASSPEQYF. The DNA for the CDR3 is TGTGCTAGCAGCCCTGAGCAGTACTTC. The genes are TRBV7-7 and TRBJ2-7; D gene unclear. Per the germline V gene, CDR1 is SSHAT and CDR2 is FNYEAQ (reference sequence). This CDR3 spans 9 amino acids. Supplemented by reference TRBV7-7 and TRBJ2-7, the full variable domain reads GAGVSQSPRYKVTKRGQDVTLRCDPISSHATLYWYQQALGQGPEFLTYFNYEAQPDKSGLPSDRFSAERPEGSISTLTIQRTEQRDSAMYRCASSPEQYFGPGTRLTVT.

This sequence joins TRBV29-1 and TRBJ2-6, with D uncertain. Per the germline V gene, CDR1 is SQVTM and CDR2 is ANQGSEA. Between the trimmed V and J ends, which lost 2 bases and 1 base, there was a span of 9 bases. CDR3 length: 15 amino acids. The CDR3 region has the DNA TGCAGCGTTGAATTGACCGGATCTGGGGCCAACGTCCTGACTTTC. It specifies CSVELTGSGANVLTF. The variable domain in full, completed from reference TRBV29-1 and TRBJ2-6, reads SAVISQKPSRDICQRGTSLTIQCQVDSQVTMMFWYRQQPGQSLTLIATANQGSEATYESGFVIDKFPISRPNLTFSTLTVSNMSPEDSSIYLCSVELTGSGANVLTFGAGSRLTVL.

The chain is built from TRBV5-5 and TRBJ2-7; TRBD1 is a possible D gene (6 bases). Trimming left V 4 bases short and J 2 bases short, with 22 bases between. The V gene's germline CDR1 is SGHKS and CDR2 YYEKEE (reference sequence). The CDR3 extends over 17 amino acids. CDR3 sequence (DNA): TGTGCCAGCAGCCCGCGCCCCAGGGGCCAATCCCCCTACGAGCAGTACTTC. It is translated as CASSPRPRGQSPYEQYF. Supplemented by reference TRBV5-5 and TRBJ2-7, the full variable domain reads DAGVTQSPTHLIKTRGQQVTLRCSPISGHKSVSWYQQVLGQGPQFIFQYYEKEERGRGNFPDRFSARQFPNYSSELNVNALLLGDSALYLCASSPRPRGQSPYEQYFGPGTRLTVT.

The chain uses TRBV7-8 and TRBJ1-1, with 11 positions matching TRBD1. CDR3 length: 15 amino acids. Germline V gene lookup returns CDR1 SGHVS and CDR2 FQNEAQ. Trimming at V came to 1 base and at J to 6 bases, leaving 4 bases not matched to a gene. The CDR3 bases are TGTGCCAGCAGCTTAGAGCGGGACAGGGGGTCTGAAGCTTTCTTT. This gives the protein CASSLERDRGSEAFF.

The chain recombines TRBV14 with TRBJ1-2, with D unresolved. Germline loops: CDR1 SGHDN, CDR2 FVKESK. The CDR3 runs to 14 residues. With 1 base removed from V and 6 bases from J, the gap between germline ends came to 12 bases. This chain's CDR3 is CASSQVEGRNGYTF. The CDR3 nucleotides read TGTGCCAGCAGCCAAGTCGAGGGAAGGAATGGCTACACCTTC.

The chain carries TRBV6-1 and TRBJ2-4; D is uncertain. The CDR3 runs 15 residues. Germline V gene data show CDR1 as MNHNS and CDR2 as SASEGT. The ends were cut back, 2 bases at V and 5 bases at J, with 13 bases in the middle. The CDR3 DNA follows: TGTGCCAGCAGTGAACCCGTGGGAAGTCAAAACATTCAGTACTTC. It encodes CASSEPVGSQNIQYF.

This rearrangement joins TRBV2 to TRBJ2-7, with a possible D match to TRBD2 (6 bases). The length of the CDR3 is 15 residues. V shed 1 base and J shed 5 bases, with 15 bases lying between them. CDR1 and CDR2 from the germline V gene are SNHLY and FYNNEI. CDR3 residues: CASSEGGGPGHEQYF. CDR3 bases: TGTGCCAGCAGTGAAGGTGGAGGGCCAGGGCACGAGCAGTACTTC.